A single T cell receptor (beta chain) is shown here with its context. Patients with ophthalmopathy all had a Clinical Activity Score of at least 3, a NOSPECS grade of at least 4 and duration under 3 months. Amplified TCR beta CDR3 regions came from RNA transcripts. Primed by the HTBI set, a first-round RT-PCR was run on the TCR CDR3. TCRdb processed the multiplex PCR reads anew with MiXCR; each CDR3 protein has one entry. This table has hundreds of thousands of distinct CDR3 sequences, around 21% appearing once. This CDR3 has 14 amino acids. The V end was cut by 1 base, the J end by 5 bases, with 11 bases between. Germline V gene lookup returns CDR1 SGHDN and CDR2 FVKESK. The data stem from a study of T cells in Graves' hyperthyroidism and ophthalmopathy.

This chain connects TRBV14 to TRBJ2-5; D unresolved. The receptor's source is a man aged 25-45 years with Graves' ophthalmopathy. Sequencing input: blood. CDR3 residues: CASSQGSSWETQYF. CDR3 DNA: TGTGCCAGCAGCCAAGGATCTAGTTGGGAGACCCAGTACTTC.